These 13 T cell receptor beta chains came from one sample sequenced in a study of CD8 T cells in Susac syndrome. RNA in amounts of roughly 0.5 to 1 ug was reverse transcribed with random hexamers. TCRdb used MiXCR to reprocess the immunoSEQ multiplex PCR reads, holding one entry per CDR3 protein. The sample carries hundreds of thousands of distinct CDR3 sequences, around 84% recorded once. The material sequenced was CD8+ T cells from PBMCs. These receptors were obtained from a human donor with multiple sclerosis.

The chain has TRBV6-5 and TRBJ2-7; 9 bases match TRBD1. The CDR3 is made up of 14 amino acids. Per the germline V gene, CDR1 is MNHEY and CDR2 is SVGAGI. The trim removed 5 bases at V and 5 bases at J, leaving 7 bases unmatched. The CDR3 sequence: CASSNRDRAHEQYF. CDR3 in DNA: TGTGCCAGCAGTAACCGGGACAGGGCCCACGAGCAGTACTTC.

In regard to this clonotype: At one end the junction does not follow the germline gene, possibly because of a read error. This CDR3 is CASSPRTESENTIYF. The DNA of the CDR3 is TGTGCCAGCAGTCCACGGACAGAGTCTGAAAACACCATATATTTT. The chain has TRBV6-5 and TRBJ1-3; D is possibly TRBD1 (6 bases). Germline assignment: CDR1 MNHEY and CDR2 SVGAGI. The CDR3 spans 15 residues.

V usage is TRBV9 and J usage is TRBJ2-5; D perhaps matches TRBD2 (6 bases). The CDR3 extends over 15 amino acids. Per the germline V gene, CDR1 is SGDLS and CDR2 is YYNGEE. V shed 4 bases and J shed 4 bases, with 17 bases lying between them. The CDR3 loop reads CASSPSPGSPETQYF. In nucleotides, the CDR3 is TGTGCCAGCAGCCCCAGTCCCGGGAGTCCAGAGACCCAGTACTTC. The full variable domain, rest sourced from reference TRBV9 and TRBJ2-5, is DSGVTQTPKHLITATGQRVTLRCSPRSGDLSVYWYQQSLDQGLQFLIQYYNGEERAKGNILERFSAQQFPDLHSELNLSSLELGDSALYFCASSPSPGSPETQYFGPGTRLLVL.

This clonotype was observed a single time. The chain has TRBV6-5 and TRBJ2-3; possible D gene TRBD2, 6 bases. Germline V lookup: CDR1 MNHEY, CDR2 SVGAGI. This CDR3 spans 15 amino acids. The V end was cut by 8 bases, the J end by 1 base, with 16 bases between. The CDR3: CASRELAEGTDTQYF. DNA of the CDR3: TGTGCCAGCCGGGAACTAGCAGAAGGCACAGATACGCAGTATTTT.

This rearrangement joins TRBV6-2 or TRBV6-3 to TRBJ1-5; the D gene is possibly TRBD1 (5 bases). The CDR3 is made up of 18 amino acids. Trimming took 0 bases from V and 0 from J, leaving 15 bases between them. From germline, CDR1 is MNHEY and CDR2 SVGEGT. In nucleotides, the CDR3 is TGTGCCAGCAGTTACTCCCGGGATCCGACAGATAGCAATCAGCCCCAGCATTTT. Amino acids: CASSYSRDPTDSNQPQHF.

The V gene is TRBV5-1, the J gene TRBJ2-5, with 10 bases lining up with TRBD1. Per germline, CDR1 SGHRS and CDR2 YFSETQ. The CDR3 extends over 17 amino acids. V gave up 5 bases and J gave up 1 base; unmatched junction bases: 11. The CDR3 spells CASREPGQGLSQETQYF. For the CDR3, the DNA is TGCGCCAGCAGAGAGCCGGGACAGGGGTTGTCCCAAGAGACCCAGTACTTC.

This clonotype came up a few times. This chain links TRBV7-3 with TRBJ2-2, with D possibly matching TRBD2 (5 bases). The CDR3 is 16 residues long. Between the trimmed V and J ends, which lost 5 bases and 5 bases, there was a span of 18 bases. CDR1 and CDR2 (germline): SGHTA, FQGTGA. The CDR3 nucleotides are TGTGCCAGCAGCCCGCCCGGGGTGGGAAGGACCGGGGAGCTGTTTTTT. Amino acids: CASSPPGVGRTGELFF.

The V gene is TRBV7-9, the J gene TRBJ2-1, with 10 bases that match TRBD2. The junction had 10 bases not matched to a gene; V was cut back by 8 bases and J by 3 bases. CDR1 is SEHNR, CDR2 FQNEAQ, per germline (reference sequence). The CDR3 contains 16 residues. The CDR3 sequence is CASENNPSGGYNEQFF. CDR3 DNA: TGTGCCAGCGAAAACAACCCTAGCGGGGGCTACAATGAGCAGTTCTTC.

The V gene is TRBV9, the J gene TRBJ2-7, with TRBD2 matching 7 bases. The CDR3 sequence is 15 residues long. Trimming cost V 0 bases and J 3 bases; bases outside gene matches: 6. Germline V gene lookup returns CDR1 SGDLS and CDR2 YYNGEE. The CDR3 nucleotides are TGTGCCAGCAGCGTAGGGGGGGAGGGCCTCTACGAGCAGTACTTC. Translating it yields CASSVGGEGLYEQYF.

In its sample, this clonotype was seen a few times. A junction end diverges from the germline sequence, so it may reflect a read error. CDR3 DNA: TGTAGTGCTAGAGGGACGGTAGAGACCCAGTACTTC. Its protein product is CSARGTVETQYF. The chain has TRBV20-1 and TRBJ2-5, with D possibly called TRBD1 or TRBD2 (5 bases each). The CDR3 is 12 amino acids. Germline CDR1 is DFQATT and CDR2 is SNEGSKA (reference sequence).

J is TRBJ2-5 and V is TRBV7-9; D may be TRBD2 (6 bases). This CDR3 is built from 15 residues. V lost 1 base to trimming and J lost 0 bases, with 9 bases between them. Germline V gene lookup returns CDR1 SEHNR and CDR2 FQNEAQ (reference sequence). CDR3: CASSLGRADQETQYF. The CDR3, as DNA: TGTGCCAGCAGCTTAGGGAGGGCGGACCAAGAGACCCAGTACTTC.

The rearrangement joins TRBV7-9 to TRBJ2-1; no definite D call. The CDR3 runs 14 residues. Trimming stripped 3 bases from V and 6 bases from J, with 12 bases between. Germline V gene sequence: CDR1 SEHNR, CDR2 FQNEAQ (reference sequence). The CDR3 protein is CASSFEVRTNEQFF. The CDR3 DNA reads TGTGCCAGCAGCTTTGAGGTGAGGACCAATGAGCAGTTCTTC.

The V call is TRBV10-1, the J call TRBJ2-5; 8 bases match TRBD1. The V gene's germline CDR1 is WNHNN and CDR2 SYGVQD (reference sequence). The J segment lost 7 bases and the V segment lost 6 bases, leaving 10 bases of the junction unmatched. This CDR3 has 14 amino acids. CDR3 nucleotide sequence: TGCGCCAGCAGCTCCGACAGGGGACTTGGGACCCAGTACTTC. Its translation: CASSSDRGLGTQYF.